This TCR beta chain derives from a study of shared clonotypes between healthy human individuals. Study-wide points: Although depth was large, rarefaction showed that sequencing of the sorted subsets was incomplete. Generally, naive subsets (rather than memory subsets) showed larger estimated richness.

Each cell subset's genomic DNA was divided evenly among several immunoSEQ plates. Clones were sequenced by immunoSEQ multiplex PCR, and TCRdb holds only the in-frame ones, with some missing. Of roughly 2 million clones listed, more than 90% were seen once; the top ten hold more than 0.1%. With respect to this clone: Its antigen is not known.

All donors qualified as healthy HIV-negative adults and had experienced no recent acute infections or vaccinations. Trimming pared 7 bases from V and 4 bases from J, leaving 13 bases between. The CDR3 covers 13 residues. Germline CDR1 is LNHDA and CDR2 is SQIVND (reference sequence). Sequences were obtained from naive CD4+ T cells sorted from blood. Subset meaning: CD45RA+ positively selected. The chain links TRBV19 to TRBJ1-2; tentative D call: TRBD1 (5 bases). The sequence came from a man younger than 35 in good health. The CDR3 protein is CASTRQGGYGYTF. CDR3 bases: TGTGCCAGTACCCGCCAGGGAGGCTATGGCTACACCTTC. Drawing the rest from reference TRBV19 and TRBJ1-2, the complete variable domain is DGGITQSPKYLFRKEGQNVTLSCEQNLNHDAMYWYRQDPGQGLRLIYYSQIVNDFQKGDIAEGYSVSREKKESFPLTVTSAQKNPTAFYLCASTRQGGYGYTFGSGTRLTVV.